This passage covers 9 T cell receptor beta chains from one sample sequenced in a study of T cells in Graves' hyperthyroidism and ophthalmopathy. Amplification targeted TCR beta CDR3 regions from RNA transcripts. An initial round of RT-PCR targeting the TCR CDR3 relied on the HTBI primer set. TCRdb independently ran MiXCR on the multiplex PCR reads; one entry per CDR3 protein. The sample holds 250,000 to 300,000 distinct CDR3 sequences, around 13% seen once. Material for sequencing was blood. Receptors originate from a woman aged 40-49 years with Graves' hyperthyroidism.

Regarding this clonotype: A much larger clone lies a single base off, so this may be a read error. The V call is TRBV12-3 or TRBV12-4, the J call TRBJ1-4, with 7 positions matching TRBD1. The trim removed 6 bases at V and 7 bases at J, leaving 11 bases unmatched. The CDR3 is 15 residues long. The CDR3 coding sequence is TGTGCCAGCAGCCCCGTGACAGGGTTTCGTGAAAAACTGTTTTTT. Amino acids: CASSPVTGFREKLFF.

In its sample, this clonotype was seen a few times. One junction end does not reproduce the germline sequence, and a read error may be involved. The rearrangement joins TRBV10-3 to TRBJ2-1, with D unresolved. CDR1 is ENHRY, CDR2 SYGVKD, per germline. CDR3 length equals 14 residues. The CDR3 spells CAISESPERSKTIF. DNA for the CDR3: TGTGCCATCAGTGAGTCGCCCGAAAGGAGCAAGACAATCTTC.

This clonotype was picked up many times. CDR3 sequence: CASSSGTSGSSRQYF. CDR3 in DNA: TGTGCCAGCAGCTCCGGGACTAGCGGGAGTAGTCGGCAGTACTTC. V usage is TRBV5-6 and J usage is TRBJ2-7, with 14 nucleotides matching TRBD2. The germline V gene encodes CDR1 SGHDT and CDR2 YYEEEE. With V trimmed by 3 bases and J by 9 bases, 8 bases remained unmatched. CDR3 length equals 15 residues.

Worth noting for this clonotype: A much bigger clone sits one base away, suggesting this may be a read error. The V gene is TRBV12-3 or TRBV12-4, the J gene TRBJ2-3; unclear D gene. The CDR3 totals 15 residues. V lost 6 bases to trimming and J lost 0 bases, with 13 bases between them. CDR3: CASSRDGSSTDTQYF. The CDR3 nucleotides are TGTGCCAGCAGCCGCGATGGGTCTAGCACAGATACGCAGTATTTT.

The chain couples TRBV7-9 to TRBJ2-1, with 12 positions matching TRBD2. CDR1 SEHNR and CDR2 FQNEAQ come from the germline V gene (reference sequence). The CDR3 is made up of 17 amino acids. With V trimmed by 2 bases and J by 2 bases, 4 bases remained unmatched. The CDR3 protein is CASSLLTSGRAYNEQFF. The CDR3 nucleotides are TGTGCCAGCAGCTTATTGACTAGCGGGAGAGCCTACAATGAGCAGTTCTTC.

This clonotype appeared a single time. V gene TRBV5-4 combines with J gene TRBJ1-3; perhaps TRBD1 as D (6 bases). The V end lost 2 bases, the J end lost 4 bases, and 16 bases lay between the germline ends. The CDR3 extends over 16 amino acids. The germline V gene encodes CDR1 SGHNT and CDR2 YYREEE (reference sequence). The CDR3 loop reads CASSFQGSYAGNTIYF. CDR3 nucleotide sequence: TGTGCCAGCAGCTTCCAGGGGAGTTATGCGGGAAACACCATATATTTT.

This clonotype was seen at least ten times. This rearrangement joins TRBV6-1 to TRBJ2-5; 10 positions match TRBD2. Germline V CDR1 and CDR2: MNHNS, SASEGT. The CDR3 extends over 16 amino acids. After removal of 6 bases from V and 5 bases from J, the junction contained 12 bases not matched to a gene. The CDR3 region has the DNA TGTGCCAGCAGAAAGCAGAGCGGGAGGGCCGAGGAGACCCAGTACTTC. Protein: CASRKQSGRAEETQYF.

This clonotype was seen at least ten times. V is TRBV2 and J is TRBJ2-1, with unresolved D. There are 13 residues in the CDR3. The germline gives CDR1 SNHLY, CDR2 FYNNEI. Trimming cost V 4 bases and J 3 bases, with 7 bases left between them. The CDR3 is CASSGLNYNEQFF. The CDR3 DNA reads as TGTGCCAGCAGTGGGCTAAACTACAATGAGCAGTTCTTC. Variable domain in full (rest from reference TRBV2 and TRBJ2-1): EPEVTQTPSHQVTQMGQEVILRCVPISNHLYFYWYRQILGQKVEFLVSFYNNEISEKSEIFDDQFSVERPDGSNFTLKIRSTKLEDSAMYFCASSGLNYNEQFFGPGTRLTVL.

V and J are TRBV5-4 and TRBJ2-7; D is ambiguous. CDR1 and CDR2 from the germline V gene are SGHNT and YYREEE (reference sequence). The length of the CDR3 is 13 residues. The V and J ends lost 1 base and 7 bases respectively, with 12 bases between them. The CDR3 sequence is CASSLTTLGEQYF. Written as DNA, the CDR3 is TGTGCCAGCAGCTTGACCACCCTGGGGGAGCAGTACTTC.